This T cell receptor (beta chain) is from a study of human T cells and chemical hapten exposure. Study results and limitations: No change in TCRs above 1 in 1000 frequency was produced by DPC sensitization.

Unfractionated whole blood was the source of the extracted total RNA. Unmatched junction bases numbered 11, after V lost 6 bases and J lost 0 bases. Germline loops: CDR1 WSHSY, CDR2 SAAADI. CDR3 length equals 17 residues. Of note for this clonotype: Its antigen is still unknown.

The library tagged each cDNA molecule with unique molecular identifiers. TCRdb re-analysed the 5' RACE reads in MiXCR, keeping a single row per CDR3 protein. The table has tens of thousands of distinct CDR3 sequences, roughly 8.4% seen once. The genes are TRBV10-2 and TRBJ1-5; 7 bases agree with TRBD1. The clonotype originates from a male donor in good health. For the CDR3, the DNA is TGCGCCAGCAGGACCGGGGACAGTCTTTATAGCAATCAGCCCCAGCATTTT. Translating it yields CASRTGDSLYSNQPQHF.